This TCR beta chain was sequenced for a study of blood T cell repertoires in COVID-19. Study as a whole: Sites in the United States, Italy and Spain provided acute and convalescent COVID-19 samples. T cells, B-cell-depleted T cells, or PBMCs provided the cDNA or gDNA that served as material.

The data were produced by immunoSEQ multiplex PCR, yet TCRdb's version contains in-frame clones alone and is incomplete. This table holds about 94,000 clones, over 65% found once. The CDR3 has 15 amino acids. Germline V lookup: CDR1 MGHDK, CDR2 SYGVNS. The V and J ends lost 7 bases and 0 bases respectively, with 10 bases between them. In Seattle, patients joined the study during active infection and were tracked longitudinally. This chain connects TRBV25-1 to TRBJ2-6, with D unresolved. The material sequenced was peripheral blood. The clonotype was recovered from a man between 70 and 80 years old with COVID-19, enrolled during active disease. CDR3 sequence: CASNDPGSGANVLTF. Here the CDR3 DNA reads TGTGCCAGCAACGATCCGGGCTCTGGGGCCAACGTCCTGACTTTC.